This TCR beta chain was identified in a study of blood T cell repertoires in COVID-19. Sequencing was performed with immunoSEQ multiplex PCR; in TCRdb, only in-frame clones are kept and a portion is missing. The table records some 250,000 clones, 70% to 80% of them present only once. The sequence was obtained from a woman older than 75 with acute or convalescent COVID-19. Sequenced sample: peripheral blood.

This chain's CDR3 is CASSLTLAYEQYF. CDR3 coding DNA: TGTGCCAGCAGTTTAACTCTAGCATACGAGCAGTACTTC. The chain combines TRBV27 with TRBJ2-7; maybe TRBD2 (5 bases). This CDR3 is built from 13 residues. In germline, CDR1 is MNHEY, CDR2 SMNVEV (reference sequence). V lost 2 bases to trimming and J lost 4 bases, with 9 bases between them.